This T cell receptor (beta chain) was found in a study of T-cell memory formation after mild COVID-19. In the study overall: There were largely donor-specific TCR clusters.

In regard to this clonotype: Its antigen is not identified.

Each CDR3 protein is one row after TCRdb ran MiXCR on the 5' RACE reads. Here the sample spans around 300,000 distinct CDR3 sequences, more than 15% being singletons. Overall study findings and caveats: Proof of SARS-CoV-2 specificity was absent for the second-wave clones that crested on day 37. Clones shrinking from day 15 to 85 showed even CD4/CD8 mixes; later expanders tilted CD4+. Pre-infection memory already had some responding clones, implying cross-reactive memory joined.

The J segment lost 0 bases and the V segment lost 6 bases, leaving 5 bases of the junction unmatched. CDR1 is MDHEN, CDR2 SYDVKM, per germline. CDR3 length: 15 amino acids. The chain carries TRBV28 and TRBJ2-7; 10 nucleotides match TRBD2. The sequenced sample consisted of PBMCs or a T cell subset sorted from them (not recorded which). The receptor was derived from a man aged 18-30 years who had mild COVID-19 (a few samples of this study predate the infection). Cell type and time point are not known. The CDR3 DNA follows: TGTGCCAGCAGGAGGACTAGCGGAGGCTCCTACGAGCAGTACGTC. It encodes CASRRTSGGSYEQYV.